The 24 T cell receptor beta chains listed next were all sequenced from one sample in a study of T cell repertoires in cytomegalovirus infection. Which antigens these TCRs recognize remains unknown. Each CDR3 protein gets one entry after TCRdb re-called the reads with MiXCR. The repertoire consists of 600,000 to 700,000 distinct CDR3 sequences, with roughly 36% occurring once and the leading ten covering about 20%. The sequences come from cultured PBMCs, collected from culture after CMV antigen stimulation. The receptors here all came from a human donor in good health (CMV status not recorded). Some clones in this sample may be carry-over from other donors' samples.

The V call is TRBV5-4, the J call TRBJ1-4, with 8 bases matching TRBD1. V lost 3 bases to trimming and J lost 6 bases; unmatched junction nucleotides: 4. This CDR3 comprises 14 residues. The V gene's germline CDR1 is SGHNT and CDR2 YYREEE (reference sequence). CDR3 amino acids: CASSSPGGDEKLFF. The CDR3 bases are TGTGCCAGCAGCTCACCAGGGGGCGATGAAAAACTGTTTTTT.

In this sample, this clonotype turned up many times. The rearrangement uses TRBV11-2 and TRBJ2-3; TRBD2 agrees at 12 bases. Germline assignment: CDR1 SGHAT and CDR2 FQNNGV. The CDR3 length is 17 residues. V dropped 5 bases and J dropped 1; count of bases not matched to a gene: 7. The CDR3 DNA is TGTGCCAGCAGCGGAGGACTAGCGGGGTGGGGCACAGATACGCAGTATTTT. This sequence encodes CASSGGLAGWGTDTQYF.

The sample holds a few counts of this clonotype. For the CDR3, the DNA is TGCGCCAGCAGCCAAGAGCTGGGTATGACCCAGTACTTC. As protein: CASSQELGMTQYF. This chain links TRBV4-1 with TRBJ2-5; D remains unclear. Germline-derived CDR1 and CDR2 are MGHRA and YSYEKL. CDR3 length equals 13 residues. V lost 0 bases and J lost 7, with 9 bases in between.

The genes are TRBV20-1 and TRBJ2-5; 7 bases are a match to TRBD1. The germline gives CDR1 DFQATT, CDR2 SNEGSKA (reference sequence). The CDR3 runs 15 residues. J gave up 8 bases and V 0 bases, and 12 bases lay outside the gene matches. The CDR3 DNA is TGCAGTGCTAGAGATTTCGACAGGGCGCTCCCAACCCAGTACTTC. Protein product: CSARDFDRALPTQYF.

This clonotype was found a few times. The chain combines TRBV15 with TRBJ1-1; the D is unclear. Germline CDR1 and CDR2: LNHNV and YYDKDF (reference sequence). The length of the CDR3 is 14 residues. V gave up 5 bases and J gave up 0 bases, with 10 bases separating them. The CDR3 bases are TGTGCCACCAGCCGAGGTAATATGAACACTGAAGCTTTCTTT. Translated, it gives CATSRGNMNTEAFF.

The gene calls are TRBV20-1 and TRBJ1-6; D not resolved. Germline CDR1 DFQATT, CDR2 SNEGSKA (reference sequence). This CDR3 has 14 amino acids. Trimming stripped 6 bases from V and 0 bases from J, with 9 bases between. The CDR3 region is CSAPSSSYNSPLHF. The CDR3, as DNA: TGCAGTGCCCCGTCGAGCTCCTATAATTCACCCCTCCACTTT.

This clonotype has just a few counts. This chain uses TRBV10-3 with TRBJ2-7; D unclear. The CDR3 length is 14 residues. Germline-derived CDR1 and CDR2 are ENHRY and SYGVKD. V shed 0 bases and J shed 4 bases, with 10 bases lying between them. The CDR3 is CAISESWLGYEQYF. As DNA, the CDR3 is TGTGCCATCAGTGAGTCGTGGTTGGGTTACGAGCAGTACTTC.

This clonotype has a count of ten or more. The chain employs TRBV7-2 and TRBJ2-4; 8 bases line up with TRBD1. CDR1 is SGHTA, CDR2 FQGNSA, per germline. J gave up 3 bases and V 6 bases, and 22 bases lay outside the gene matches. This CDR3 has 20 residues. CDR3 in amino acids: CASSSGGGDRITLSKNIQYF. For the CDR3, the DNA is TGTGCCAGCAGTTCAGGGGGCGGGGACAGGATTACCCTAAGCAAAAACATTCAGTACTTC.

This clonotype came up a few times. This rearrangement joins TRBV7-2 to TRBJ1-3; tentatively, D is TRBD1 (6 bases). The CDR3 has 16 residues. The V end lost 3 bases, the J end lost 1 base, and 13 bases lay between the germline ends. Germline CDR1 reads SGHTA; CDR2 reads FQGNSA. The DNA for the CDR3 is TGTGCCAGCAGCTTTCGTTCAGGGGCATCTGGAAACACCATATATTTT. Its protein product is CASSFRSGASGNTIYF.

In this sample, this clonotype turned up many times. DNA for the CDR3: TGTGCCAGCAGCGTCGGACTTTCGCGTGGCTACACCTTC. It yields the protein CASSVGLSRGYTF. V usage is TRBV7-2 and J usage is TRBJ1-2, with D unresolved. Germline assignment: CDR1 SGHTA and CDR2 FQGNSA. The ends were cut back, 5 bases at V and 7 bases at J, with 14 bases in the middle. The CDR3 is 13 residues long.

The CDR3 DNA is TGTGCCAGCAGTTACGGCCAGGCGGCCGGATTGTACGAGCAGTACTTC. It is translated as CASSYGQAAGLYEQYF. V and J are TRBV6-5 and TRBJ2-7; D gene ambiguous. CDR3 length equals 16 residues. Germline loops: CDR1 MNHEY, CDR2 SVGAGI. The V end lost 2 bases, the J end lost 4 bases, and 18 bases lay between the germline ends.

This clonotype came up once. V gene TRBV7-4 combines with J gene TRBJ2-7; no clear D. The germline V and J ends were trimmed by 3 bases and 3 bases, with 15 bases remaining between them. The CDR3 is 15 amino acids. Germline V gives CDR1 SGHVT, CDR2 SQSDAQ. DNA of the CDR3: TGTGCCAGCAGCTTGTTAGGGCCTTTCAGCTACGAGCAGTACTTC. Translated, it gives CASSLLGPFSYEQYF.

In its sample, this clonotype was seen many times. The J gene is TRBJ2-3, the V gene TRBV7-2; no reliable D call. Germline V gene data show CDR1 as SGHTA and CDR2 as FQGNSA. V was trimmed by 1 base and J by 1 base, leaving 6 bases between them. The CDR3 runs to 14 residues. The CDR3 sequence is CASSLVAGTDTQYF. CDR3 sequence (DNA): TGTGCCAGCAGCTTAGTGGCGGGCACAGATACGCAGTATTTT.

The chain recombines TRBV23-1 with TRBJ2-7, with 7 bases aligning to TRBD2. TRBV23-1 is assigned to the ORF class and has an uncertain function. Unmatched junction bases numbered 18, after V lost 3 bases and J lost 4 bases. The CDR3 loop spans 18 amino acids. The CDR3 spells CASSHPREEGRFGYEQYF. As DNA, the CDR3 is TGCGCCAGCAGTCACCCCCGGGAGGAGGGCCGATTCGGATACGAGCAGTACTTC.

The V gene is TRBV12-3 or TRBV12-4, the J gene TRBJ1-1, with TRBD1 matching 8 bases. V dropped 9 bases and J dropped 3; count of bases not matched to a gene: 6. CDR3 length: 13 amino acids. CDR3 DNA sequence: TGTGCCAGTCGCAGGGGGCAGGACACTGAAGCTTTCTTT. Its translation: CASRRGQDTEAFF.

The gene calls are TRBV18 and TRBJ2-5, with a tentative D call TRBD1 (5 bases). The V end was cut by 5 bases, the J end by 4 bases, with 17 bases between. From germline, CDR1 is KGHSH and CDR2 LQKENI. The CDR3 is made up of 15 amino acids. The CDR3 protein is CASSSPAGKRETQYF. CDR3 DNA: TGTGCCAGCTCATCCCCGGCAGGGAAGAGAGAGACCCAGTACTTC.

The chain has TRBV27 and TRBJ2-7; D is perhaps TRBD1 or TRBD2 (5 bases each). Trimming left V 3 bases short and J 11 bases short, with 11 bases between. Per germline, CDR1 MNHEY and CDR2 SMNVEV (reference sequence). The length of the CDR3 is 11 residues. This chain's CDR3 is CASSFSGPKYF. The CDR3 bases are TGTGCCAGCAGTTTCTCGGGACCGAAGTACTTC.

This clonotype was picked up a small number of times. J is TRBJ2-1 and V is TRBV7-3; D is possibly TRBD1 (5 bases). V lost 8 bases and J lost 6, with 20 bases in between. There are 15 residues in the CDR3. Germline CDR1 SGHTA, CDR2 FQGTGA. For the CDR3, the DNA is TGTGCCAGCGCATTGGCCTCGGGCAGGGCCAATGAGCAGTTCTTC. Its translation: CASALASGRANEQFF.

The V gene is TRBV28, the J gene TRBJ2-2; 7 bases line up with TRBD1. This CDR3 is 14 amino acids long. The junction had 3 bases not matched to a gene; V was cut back by 6 bases and J by 2 bases. Per germline, CDR1 MDHEN and CDR2 SYDVKM. CDR3 sequence reads: CASRDRRNTGELFF. For the CDR3, the DNA is TGTGCCAGCAGGGACAGGCGCAACACCGGGGAGCTGTTTTTT.

The CDR3 DNA is TGCAGTGCTAGACAGGGTGGACAAGCGCAGCCCCAGCATTTT. Translating it yields CSARQGGQAQPQHF. The V call is TRBV20-1, the J call TRBJ1-5, with D perhaps TRBD1 (5 bases). The V end lost 2 bases, the J end lost 7 bases, and 15 bases lay between the germline ends. CDR1 and CDR2 (germline): DFQATT, SNEGSKA (reference sequence). The CDR3 spans 14 residues.

The chain links TRBV19 to TRBJ1-3; no clear D gene. Germline values: CDR1 LNHDA, CDR2 SQIVND (reference sequence). V lost 2 bases and J lost 2, with 13 bases in between. CDR3 length: 16 residues. The CDR3 nucleotides read TGTGCCAGTAGTATACCCCCGGGAACAACTGGAAACACCATATATTTT. It is translated as CASSIPPGTTGNTIYF.

This clonotype appeared a few times. This chain uses TRBV4-1 with TRBJ2-2; 9 positions agree with TRBD2. This CDR3 contains 16 residues. Germline CDR1 and CDR2: MGHRA and YSYEKL. The V and J ends lost 1 base and 6 bases, in that order; junction bases with no gene match: 6. The CDR3 bases are TGCGCCAGCAGCCAAGGTGCTAGCGGGAAATCCGGGGAGCTGTTTTTT. It yields the protein CASSQGASGKSGELFF.

This rearrangement joins TRBV27 to TRBJ1-6; D not resolved. Germline V CDR1 and CDR2: MNHEY, SMNVEV (reference sequence). V dropped 5 bases and J dropped 7 bases, with 9 bases sitting between them. This CDR3 is built from 13 residues. CDR3 coding DNA: TGTGCCAGCAGTCTCTCTTCGAATTCACCCCTCCACTTT. It encodes CASSLSSNSPLHF.

This clonotype was observed a handful of times. This chain joins TRBV4-1 and TRBJ2-3; 9 positions agree with TRBD2. Germline V gives CDR1 MGHRA, CDR2 YSYEKL. The CDR3 is made up of 16 amino acids. J was trimmed by 2 bases and V by 6 bases; bases with no gene match: 9. The CDR3 DNA is TGCGCCAGCAGGGGGCTGGCGGGAGGGACCACAGATACGCAGTATTTT. Residues: CASRGLAGGTTDTQYF.